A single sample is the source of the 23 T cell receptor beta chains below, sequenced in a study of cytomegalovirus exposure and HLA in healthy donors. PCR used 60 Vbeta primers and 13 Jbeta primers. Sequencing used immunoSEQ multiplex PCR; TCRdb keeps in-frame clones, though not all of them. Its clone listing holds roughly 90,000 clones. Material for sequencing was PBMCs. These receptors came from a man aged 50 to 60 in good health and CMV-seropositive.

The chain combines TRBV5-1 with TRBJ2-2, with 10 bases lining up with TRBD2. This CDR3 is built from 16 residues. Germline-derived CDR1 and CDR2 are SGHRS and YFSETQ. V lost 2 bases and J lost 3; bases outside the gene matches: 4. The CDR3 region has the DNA TGCGCCAGCAGCTTCTTAGCGGGAGGAGACACCGGGGAGCTGTTTTTT. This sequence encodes CASSFLAGGDTGELFF.

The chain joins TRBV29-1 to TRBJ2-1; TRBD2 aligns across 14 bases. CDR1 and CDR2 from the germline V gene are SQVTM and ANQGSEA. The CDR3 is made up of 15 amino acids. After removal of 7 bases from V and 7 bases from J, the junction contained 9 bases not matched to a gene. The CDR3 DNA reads TGCAGCGCCCGCCCCGGGACTAGCGGGGGAAATGAGCAGTTCTTC. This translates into CSARPGTSGGNEQFF.

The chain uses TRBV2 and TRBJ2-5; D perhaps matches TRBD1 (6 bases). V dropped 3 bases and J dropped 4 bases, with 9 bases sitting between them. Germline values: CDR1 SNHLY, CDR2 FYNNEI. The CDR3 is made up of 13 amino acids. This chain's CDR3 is CASSDVQGETQYF. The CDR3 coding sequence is TGTGCCAGCAGTGACGTACAGGGAGAGACCCAGTACTTC.

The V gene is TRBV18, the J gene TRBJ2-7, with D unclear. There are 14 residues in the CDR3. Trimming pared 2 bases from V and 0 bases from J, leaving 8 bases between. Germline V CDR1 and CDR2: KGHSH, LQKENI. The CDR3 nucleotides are TGTGCCAGCTCACCAGGGCAAGGCTCCTACGAGCAGTACTTC. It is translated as CASSPGQGSYEQYF.

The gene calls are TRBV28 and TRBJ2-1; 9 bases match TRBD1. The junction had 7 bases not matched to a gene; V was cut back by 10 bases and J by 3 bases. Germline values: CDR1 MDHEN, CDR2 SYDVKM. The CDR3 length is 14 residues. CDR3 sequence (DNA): TGTGCCACCACGGGGACAGGGAACTACAATGAGCAGTTCTTC. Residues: CATTGTGNYNEQFF.

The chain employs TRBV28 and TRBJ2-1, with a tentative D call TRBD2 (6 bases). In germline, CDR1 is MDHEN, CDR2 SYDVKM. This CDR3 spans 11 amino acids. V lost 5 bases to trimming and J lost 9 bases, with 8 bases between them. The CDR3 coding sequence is TGTGCCAGCAGTCTCGGGGGTGAGCAGTTCTTC. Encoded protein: CASSLGGEQFF.

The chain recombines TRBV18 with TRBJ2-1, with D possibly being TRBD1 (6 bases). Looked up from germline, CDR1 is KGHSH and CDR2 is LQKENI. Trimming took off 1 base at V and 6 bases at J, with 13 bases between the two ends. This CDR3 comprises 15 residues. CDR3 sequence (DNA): TGTGCCAGCTCACCACGGGCAGGGGACGTCAATGAGCAGTTCTTC. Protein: CASSPRAGDVNEQFF. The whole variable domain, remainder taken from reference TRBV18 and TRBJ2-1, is NAGVMQNPRHLVRRRGQEARLRCSPMKGHSHVYWYRQLPEEGLKFMVYLQKENIIDESGMPKERFSAEFPKEGPSILRIQQVVRGDSAAYFCASSPRAGDVNEQFFGPGTRLTVL.

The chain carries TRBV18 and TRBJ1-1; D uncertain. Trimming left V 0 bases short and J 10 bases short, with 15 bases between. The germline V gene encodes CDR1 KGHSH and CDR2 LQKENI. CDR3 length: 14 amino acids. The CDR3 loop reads CASSPPTGKFVAFF. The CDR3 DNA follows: TGTGCCAGCTCACCACCGACGGGAAAGTTCGTAGCTTTCTTT.

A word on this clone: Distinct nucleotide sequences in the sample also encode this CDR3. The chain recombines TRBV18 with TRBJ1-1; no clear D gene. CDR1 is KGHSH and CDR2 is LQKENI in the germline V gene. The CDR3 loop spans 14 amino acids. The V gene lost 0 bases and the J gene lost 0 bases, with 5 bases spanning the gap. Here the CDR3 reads CASSPPSMNTEAFF. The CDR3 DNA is TGTGCCAGCTCACCACCTTCCATGAACACTGAAGCTTTCTTT.

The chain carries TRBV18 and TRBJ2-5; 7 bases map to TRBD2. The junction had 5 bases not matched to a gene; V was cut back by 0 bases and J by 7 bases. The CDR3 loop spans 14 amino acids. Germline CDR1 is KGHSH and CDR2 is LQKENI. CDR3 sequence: CASSPPAGVGTQYF. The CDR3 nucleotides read TGTGCCAGCTCACCACCGGCGGGGGTCGGGACCCAGTACTTC.

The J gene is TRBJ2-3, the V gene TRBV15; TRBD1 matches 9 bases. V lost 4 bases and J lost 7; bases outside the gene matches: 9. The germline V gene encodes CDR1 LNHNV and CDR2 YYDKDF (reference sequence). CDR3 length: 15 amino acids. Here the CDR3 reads CATSMGLTGGNTQYF. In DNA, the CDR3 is TGTGCCACCAGCATGGGGCTGACAGGGGGGAATACGCAGTATTTT.

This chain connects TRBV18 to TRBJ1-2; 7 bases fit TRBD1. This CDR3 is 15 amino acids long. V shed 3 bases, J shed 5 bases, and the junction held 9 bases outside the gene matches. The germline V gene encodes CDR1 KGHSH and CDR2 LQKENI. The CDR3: CASSPNEGARYGYTF. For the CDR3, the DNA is TGTGCCAGCTCACCTAATGAGGGGGCGCGGTATGGCTACACCTTC.

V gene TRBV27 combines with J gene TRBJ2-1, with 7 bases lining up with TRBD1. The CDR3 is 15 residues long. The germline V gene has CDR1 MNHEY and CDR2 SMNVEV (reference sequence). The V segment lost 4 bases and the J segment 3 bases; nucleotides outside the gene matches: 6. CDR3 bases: TGTGCCAGCAGTTCACTCCGGGACAGCTACAATGAGCAGTTCTTC. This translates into CASSSLRDSYNEQFF.

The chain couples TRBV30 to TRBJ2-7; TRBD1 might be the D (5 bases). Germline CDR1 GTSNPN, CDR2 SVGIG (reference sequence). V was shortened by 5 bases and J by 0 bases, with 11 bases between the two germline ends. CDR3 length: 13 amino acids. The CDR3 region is CAWAQDVSYEQYF. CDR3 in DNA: TGTGCCTGGGCACAGGACGTCTCCTACGAGCAGTACTTC.

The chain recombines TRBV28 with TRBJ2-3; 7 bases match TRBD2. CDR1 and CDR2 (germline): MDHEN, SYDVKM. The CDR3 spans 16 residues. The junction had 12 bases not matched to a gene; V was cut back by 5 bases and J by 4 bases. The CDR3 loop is CASSPPLAAGSDTQYF. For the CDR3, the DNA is TGTGCCAGCAGTCCCCCTCTAGCGGCCGGTTCAGATACGCAGTATTTT. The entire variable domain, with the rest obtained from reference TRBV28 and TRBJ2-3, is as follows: DVKVTQSSRYLVKRTGEKVFLECVQDMDHENMFWYRQDPGLGLRLIYFSYDVKMKEKGDIPEGYSVSREKKERFSLILESASTNQTSMYLCASSPPLAAGSDTQYFGPGTRLTVL.

CDR3 amino acids: CASSSTSGNYNEQFF. The CDR3 region has the DNA TGTGCCAGCAGTTCTACTAGCGGGAACTACAATGAGCAGTTCTTC. V and J are TRBV6-5 and TRBJ2-1, with 10 bases that match TRBD2. From germline, CDR1 is MNHEY and CDR2 SVGAGI. The CDR3 length is 15 residues. The ends lost 4 bases at V and 3 bases at J; junction bases unmatched: 3.

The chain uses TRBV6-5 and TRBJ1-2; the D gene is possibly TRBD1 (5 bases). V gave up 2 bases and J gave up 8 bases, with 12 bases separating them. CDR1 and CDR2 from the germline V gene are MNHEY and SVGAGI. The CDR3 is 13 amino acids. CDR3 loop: CASSYGQGRGYTF. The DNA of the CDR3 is TGTGCCAGCAGTTACGGGCAGGGTCGCGGCTACACCTTC.

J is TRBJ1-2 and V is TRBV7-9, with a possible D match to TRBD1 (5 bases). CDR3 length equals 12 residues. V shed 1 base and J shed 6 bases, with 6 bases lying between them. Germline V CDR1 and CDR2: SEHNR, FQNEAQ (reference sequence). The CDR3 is CASSLGQNGYTF. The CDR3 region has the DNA TGTGCCAGCAGCTTAGGACAGAATGGCTACACCTTC.

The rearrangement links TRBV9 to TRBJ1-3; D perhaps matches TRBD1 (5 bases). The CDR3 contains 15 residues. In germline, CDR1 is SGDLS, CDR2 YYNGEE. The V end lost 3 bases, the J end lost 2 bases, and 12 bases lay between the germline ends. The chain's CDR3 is CASSGARGAGNTIYF. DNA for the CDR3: TGTGCCAGCAGCGGAGCCCGGGGGGCTGGAAACACCATATATTTT.

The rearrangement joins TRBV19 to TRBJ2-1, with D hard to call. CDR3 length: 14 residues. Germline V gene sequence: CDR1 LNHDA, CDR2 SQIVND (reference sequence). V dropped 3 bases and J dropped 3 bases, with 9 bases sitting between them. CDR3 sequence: CASSIWLGYNEQFF. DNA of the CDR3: TGTGCCAGTAGTATCTGGCTAGGCTACAATGAGCAGTTCTTC.

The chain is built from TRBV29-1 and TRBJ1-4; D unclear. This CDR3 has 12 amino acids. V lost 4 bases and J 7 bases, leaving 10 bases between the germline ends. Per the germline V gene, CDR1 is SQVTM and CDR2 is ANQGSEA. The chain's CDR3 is CSVGEVGEKLFF. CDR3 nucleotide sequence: TGCAGCGTTGGCGAGGTCGGTGAAAAACTGTTTTTT. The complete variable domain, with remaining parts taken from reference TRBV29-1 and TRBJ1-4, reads SAVISQKPSRDICQRGTSLTIQCQVDSQVTMMFWYRQQPGQSLTLIATANQGSEATYESGFVIDKFPISRPNLTFSTLTVSNMSPEDSSIYLCSVGEVGEKLFFGSGTQLSVL.

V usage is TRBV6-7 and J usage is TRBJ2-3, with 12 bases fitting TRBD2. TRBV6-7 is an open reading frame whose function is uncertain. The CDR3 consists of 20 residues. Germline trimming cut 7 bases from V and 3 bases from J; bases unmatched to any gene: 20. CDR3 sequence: CASTPSKTSGSQNTTDTQYF. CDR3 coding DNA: TGTGCCAGCACCCCCTCGAAGACTAGCGGGAGCCAGAACACAACAGATACGCAGTATTTT.

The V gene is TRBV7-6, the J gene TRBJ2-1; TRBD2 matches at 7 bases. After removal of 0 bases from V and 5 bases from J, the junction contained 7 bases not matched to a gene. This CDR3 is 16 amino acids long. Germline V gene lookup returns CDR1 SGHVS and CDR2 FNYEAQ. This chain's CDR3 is CASSLAGREYDNEQFF. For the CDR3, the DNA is TGTGCCAGCAGCTTAGCTGGGCGGGAGTACGACAATGAGCAGTTCTTC.